The rows below give T cell receptor beta chains drawn from one sample of a study of blood T cell repertoires in COVID-19. The assay was immunoSEQ multiplex PCR, and TCRdb's table has in-frame clones only and misses some. The sample contains over 150,000 clones, around 90% of which appear only once. Sequenced input: PBMCs or T cells enriched from blood (not recorded which). These receptors originate from a woman aged 18-30 years who had recovered from COVID-19. The CDR3 runs from the conserved cysteine through the conserved F or W. Fields, in order: V gene, J gene, clone size, D gene, CDR3 DNA, CDR3 protein. D genes are given only for firm matches. Only some rows state a clone size, as once, few, many or a class for expanded clones.

TRBV28	TRBJ2-5	.	.	TGTGCCAGCAGTCACCAGAGGGAGCCAAAGACCCAGTACTTC	CASSHQREPKTQYF
TRBV20-1	TRBJ2-7	few	.	TGCAGTGCTAGTATTACTCTAGAAGGGGCTTTTTCCTACGAGCAGTACTTC	CSASITLEGAFSYEQYF
TRBV5-5	TRBJ2-2	.	TRBD1	TGTGCCAGCAGCTCCCGGGACAGGGAGATCACCGGGGAGCTGTTTTTT	CASSSRDREITGELFF
TRBV28	TRBJ2-7	.	TRBD2	TGTGCCAGCACGGGGGCTAGCGGGTTCTCCTACGAGCAGTACTTC	CASTGASGFSYEQYF
TRBV6-4	TRBJ1-4	.	TRBD1	TGTGCCAGCAGACCGACCGGGACAGGGGGTGAAAAACTGTTTTTT	CASRPTGTGGEKLFF
TRBV7-9	TRBJ1-1	few	.	TGTGCCAGCAGCCCCACGACAGGTAACACTGAAGCTTTCTTT	CASSPTTGNTEAFF
TRBV18	TRBJ2-6	.	TRBD2	TGTGCCAGCTCACCACTTGATTGGACTAGCGGGAGCTCTGGGGCCAACGTCCTGACTTTC	CASSPLDWTSGSSGANVLTF
TRBV5-4	TRBJ1-4	.	.	TGTGCCAGCAGCTTGGGAGGCTGGGAGAATGAAAAACTGTTTTTT	CASSLGGWENEKLFF
TRBV6-5	TRBJ1-6	.	.	TGTGCCAGCAGTTACTCAGGGGTTCTCGGGTCACCCCTCCACTTT	CASSYSGVLGSPLHF
TRBV28	TRBJ1-2	.	TRBD1	TGTGCCAGCAGGCAGGGGGCGCGGGGCTATGGCTACACCTTC	CASRQGARGYGYTF
TRBV28	TRBJ2-7	.	TRBD1	TGTGCCAGCAGTCGATCTTCTGGACAGGGGGGACCCTACGAGCAGTACTTC	CASSRSSGQGGPYEQYF
TRBV29-1	TRBJ2-3	once	TRBD2	TGCAGCGTTAAAGGGGCGGGGGGGCTTGGCACAGATACGCAGTATTTT	CSVKGAGGLGTDTQYF
TRBV2	TRBJ2-2	.	TRBD1	TGTGCCAGCAGTGCCGGGACAGGGAACACCGGGGAGCTGTTTTTT	CASSAGTGNTGELFF
TRBV28	TRBJ2-3	.	TRBD2	TGTGCCAGCAGTGAAACTAGCGGCGATACGCAGTATTTT	CASSETSGDTQYF
TRBV9	TRBJ2-3	.	TRBD2	TGTGCCAGCAGCGCTAAAGTTATAGCGGGAGGGCCAGATACGCAGTATTTT	CASSAKVIAGGPDTQYF
TRBV11-2	TRBJ2-6	.	TRBD2	TGTGCCAGCAGCTTAGCCGGCCTAGCGGGAGTAGGTGGGGCCAACGTCCTGACTTTC	CASSLAGLAGVGGANVLTF
TRBV3-1/TRBV3-2	TRBJ2-3	.	TRBD1	TGTGCCAGCAGCCCCTGGGACAGTACCGGCACAGATACGCAGTATTTT	CASSPWDSTGTDTQYF
TRBV5-1	TRBJ2-2	.	TRBD2	TGCGCCAGCAGCGAGGGACTAGCGGGCACCGGGGAGCTGTTTTTT	CASSEGLAGTGELFF
TRBV2	TRBJ2-7	.	.	TGTGCCAGCTTGTCGCCCGAAGCGGGTCCGGCCTACGAGCAGTACTTC	CASLSPEAGPAYEQYF
TRBV9	TRBJ1-3	.	.	TGTGCCAGCAGCCCCCAGGGAGGCTCTGGAAACACCATATATTTT	CASSPQGGSGNTIYF
TRBV7-8	TRBJ1-1	.	.	TGTGCCAGCAGCTTCATGAACACTGAAGCTTTCTTT	CASSFMNTEAFF
TRBV28	TRBJ1-1	.	TRBD1	TGTGCCAGCAGTACGACCGGGACAGGGAGGGAAGCTTTCTTT	CASSTTGTGREAFF
TRBV7-2	TRBJ2-1	.	.	TGTGCCAGCAGCCCGGCGGCCGGCGGGTACAATGAGCAGTTCTTC	CASSPAAGGYNEQFF
TRBV23-1	TRBJ1-2	.	.	TGCGCCAGCAGAAGATGGGGACACCTTAACTATGGCTACACCTTC	CASRRWGHLNYGYTF
TRBV24-1	TRBJ2-1	.	TRBD2	TGTGCCACCAGTGCTAGACTAGCTACCTACAATGAGCAGTTCTTC	CATSARLATYNEQFF
TRBV10-3	TRBJ1-4	.	TRBD1	TGTGCCATCAAACAGGGGGAGAGTGAAAAACTGTTTTTT	CAIKQGESEKLFF
TRBV9	TRBJ2-3	.	TRBD2	TGTGCCAGCAGCGTCGGACTAGCGGGAGGGCCATCGGGAGATACGCAGTATTTT	CASSVGLAGGPSGDTQYF
TRBV7-9	TRBJ2-3	.	.	TGTGCCAGCAGCTCCACACGACTAGTCAAAGATACGCAGTATTTT	CASSSTRLVKDTQYF
TRBV5-4	TRBJ2-3	.	TRBD2	TGTGCCAGCCACGGGGGGGGCCGCACAGATACGCAGTATTTT	CASHGGGRTDTQYF
TRBV19	TRBJ2-7	.	TRBD1	TGTGCCAGTGCCGGGACAGGGGGCCGGAGTGGTGAGCAGTACTTC	CASAGTGGRSGEQYF
TRBV27	TRBJ1-2	.	TRBD1	TGTGCCAGCAGTTTAGACTCGACAGGGTTCTATGGCTACACCTTC	CASSLDSTGFYGYTF
TRBV6-5	TRBJ1-5	few	.	TGTGCCAGCAGGTTCGCAGGGGACGGCAATCAGCCCCAGCATTTT	CASRFAGDGNQPQHF
TRBV25-1	TRBJ2-1	.	TRBD1	TGTGCCAGCAGTGAGTCCTTCGCAGGACAGGGCAATAATGAGCAGTTCTTC	CASSESFAGQGNNEQFF
TRBV10-3	TRBJ1-2	.	.	TGTGCCATCAGTGATCGGGACACGGTGGGCTACACCTTC	CAISDRDTVGYTF
TRBV13	TRBJ1-1	.	.	TGTGCCAGCAGCTATCCCCGTGGGGGGTGGACTGAAGCTTTCTTT	CASSYPRGGWTEAFF
TRBV19	TRBJ1-1	.	.	TGTGCCAGTAGTATAGGTCAGGACAGCACTGAAGCTTTCTTT	CASSIGQDSTEAFF
TRBV4-1	TRBJ1-2	.	.	TGCGCCAGCAGCCAAGATCGTAACAGCATAAACTATGGCTACACCTTC	CASSQDRNSINYGYTF
TRBV10-3	TRBJ2-7	once	.	TGTGCCATCAGCCGCGGGCCCACCTACGAGCAGTACTTC	CAISRGPTYEQYF
TRBV10-1	TRBJ2-3	few	TRBD2	TGCGCCAGCAGTGATACTAGCGGGAGAATTGCAGATACGCAGTATTTT	CASSDTSGRIADTQYF
TRBV5-1	TRBJ1-1	.	TRBD1	TGCGCCAGCAGCTTGGACTTGGGACAGGGGGCGCCTGAAGCTTTCTTT	CASSLDLGQGAPEAFF
TRBV12-5	TRBJ2-7	few	TRBD2	TGTGCTAGTGGCGCCGGACTAGCGGGAGGGGACGAGCAGTACTTC	CASGAGLAGGDEQYF
TRBV2	TRBJ2-5	.	.	TGTGCCAGCAGTGACACTAGGTCTGGAGAGACCCAGTACTTC	CASSDTRSGETQYF
TRBV5-3	TRBJ2-1	.	.	TGTGCCAGAGACAGTTTACCCCATGAGCAGTTCTTC	CARDSLPHEQFF
TRBV2	TRBJ2-7	.	.	TGTGCCAGCAGTGCAGTCCCTTACGGGCGGGACGAGCAGTACTTC	CASSAVPYGRDEQYF
TRBV9	TRBJ2-7	.	.	TGTGCCAGCAGCGTAGGGCAGGGGACCTACGAGCAGTACTTC	CASSVGQGTYEQYF
TRBV6-5	TRBJ1-2	few	TRBD1	TGTGCCAGCAGCAAAAACGACAGGGCGGGCTATGGCTACACCTTC	CASSKNDRAGYGYTF
TRBV21-1	TRBJ1-1	.	.	TGTGCCAGCAGCACTTGGCCGGGGTACACTGAAGCTTTCTTT	CASSTWPGYTEAFF
TRBV27	TRBJ2-3	.	.	TGTGCCAGCAAGAAAGAGCTAGATACGCAGTATTTT	CASKKELDTQYF
TRBV3-1/TRBV3-2	TRBJ2-2	.	.	TGTGCCAGCAGCCAGATAGAGACCGGGGAGCTGTTTTTT	CASSQIETGELFF
TRBV6-6	TRBJ2-2	.	.	TGTGCCAGCAGTCCCCGAGGACGCGGGGGCCAGAACACCGGGGAGCTGTTTTTT	CASSPRGRGGQNTGELFF
TRBV7-9	TRBJ2-7	once	.	TGTGCCAGCAGCAAAACAACCTCCGACACCTACGAGCAGTACTTC	CASSKTTSDTYEQYF
TRBV10-1	TRBJ2-2	once	.	TGCGCCAGCAGTGAGTCGGGACGGGGGACCCACACCGGGGAGCTGTTTTTT	CASSESGRGTHTGELFF
TRBV28	TRBJ2-7	.	.	TGTGCCGGGGTCGGACCCCTTAGACAGAAAGACTCCTCCTACGAGCAGTACTTC	CAGVGPLRQKDSSYEQYF
TRBV7-9	TRBJ1-2	.	.	TGTGCCAGCAGCCCGTCGACAATCGGGGGTTGGGGCTACACCTTC	CASSPSTIGGWGYTF
TRBV12-3/TRBV12-4	TRBJ2-2	.	.	TGTGCCAGCAGTTTAGGAGCAACCGGGGAGCTGTTTTTT	CASSLGATGELFF
TRBV27	TRBJ1-6	.	.	TGTGCCAGCAGTTTATTGGACAGCTATAATTCACCCCTCCACTTT	CASSLLDSYNSPLHF
TRBV29-1	TRBJ1-4	.	.	TGCAGCGTTGGGGGGCGCGAGATGGGAAAACTGTTTTTT	CSVGGREMGKLFF
TRBV2	TRBJ2-7	.	.	TGTGCCAGCAGACAGGGCTCCTACGAGCAGTACTTC	CASRQGSYEQYF
TRBV18	TRBJ2-7	.	TRBD2	TGTGCCAGCTCACCTCTCTCGGGGGGGACGGAAGAGCAGTACTTC	CASSPLSGGTEEQYF